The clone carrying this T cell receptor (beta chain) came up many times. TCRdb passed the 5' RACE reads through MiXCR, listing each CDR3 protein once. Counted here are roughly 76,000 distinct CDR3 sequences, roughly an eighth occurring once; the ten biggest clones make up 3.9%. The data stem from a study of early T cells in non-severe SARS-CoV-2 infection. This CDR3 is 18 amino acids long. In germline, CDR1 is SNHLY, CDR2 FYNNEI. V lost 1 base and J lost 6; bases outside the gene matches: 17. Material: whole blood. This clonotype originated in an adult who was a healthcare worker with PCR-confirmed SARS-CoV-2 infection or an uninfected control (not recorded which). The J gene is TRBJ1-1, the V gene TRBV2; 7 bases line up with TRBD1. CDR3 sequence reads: CASSEVTGQSIQSAEAFF. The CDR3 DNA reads TGTGCCAGCAGTGAAGTTACGGGACAGTCTATACAAAGCGCTGAAGCTTTCTTT.